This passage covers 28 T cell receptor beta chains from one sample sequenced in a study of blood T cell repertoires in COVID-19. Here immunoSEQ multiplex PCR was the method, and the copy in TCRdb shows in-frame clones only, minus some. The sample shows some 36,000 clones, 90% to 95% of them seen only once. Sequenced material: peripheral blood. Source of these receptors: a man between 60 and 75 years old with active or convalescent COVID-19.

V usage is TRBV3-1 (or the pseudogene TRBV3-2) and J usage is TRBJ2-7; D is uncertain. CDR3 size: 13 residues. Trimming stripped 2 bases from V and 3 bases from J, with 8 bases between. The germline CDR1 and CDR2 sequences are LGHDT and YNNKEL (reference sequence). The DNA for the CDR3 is TGTGCCAGCAGCCAATCGCCGGTCTACGAGCAGTACTTC. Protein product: CASSQSPVYEQYF.

CDR3 coding DNA: TGCGCCAGCAGCCAAGATGTGTCCGGGTTGTCAAACACCATATATTTT. Translation: CASSQDVSGLSNTIYF. V usage is TRBV4-3 and J usage is TRBJ1-3, with unresolved D. Germline V gene data show CDR1 as LGHNA and CDR2 as YSLEER. Trimming cost V 0 bases and J 6 bases, with 15 bases left between them. This CDR3 has 16 amino acids.

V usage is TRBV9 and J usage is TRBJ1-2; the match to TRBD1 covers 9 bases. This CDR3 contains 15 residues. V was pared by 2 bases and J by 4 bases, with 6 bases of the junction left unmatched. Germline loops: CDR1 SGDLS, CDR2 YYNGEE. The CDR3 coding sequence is TGTGCCAGCAGCGTCGGACAGGGGTCTGGCTATGGCTACACCTTC. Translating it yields CASSVGQGSGYGYTF.

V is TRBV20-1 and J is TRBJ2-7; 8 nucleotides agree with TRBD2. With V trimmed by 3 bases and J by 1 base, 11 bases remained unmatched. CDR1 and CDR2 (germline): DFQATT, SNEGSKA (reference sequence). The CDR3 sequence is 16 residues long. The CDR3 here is CSASWPTSALSYEQYF. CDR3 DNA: TGCAGTGCTAGTTGGCCGACTAGCGCGTTGTCCTACGAGCAGTACTTC.

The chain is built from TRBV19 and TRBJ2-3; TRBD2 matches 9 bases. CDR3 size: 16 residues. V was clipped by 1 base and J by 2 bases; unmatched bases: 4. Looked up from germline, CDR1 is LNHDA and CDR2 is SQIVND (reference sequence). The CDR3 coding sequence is TGTGCCAGTAGTATAGCGCTAGCGGGAACCACAGATACGCAGTATTTT. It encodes CASSIALAGTTDTQYF. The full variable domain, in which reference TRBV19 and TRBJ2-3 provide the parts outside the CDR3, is DGGITQSPKYLFRKEGQNVTLSCEQNLNHDAMYWYRQDPGQGLRLIYYSQIVNDFQKGDIAEGYSVSREKKESFPLTVTSAQKNPTAFYLCASSIALAGTTDTQYFGPGTRLTVL.

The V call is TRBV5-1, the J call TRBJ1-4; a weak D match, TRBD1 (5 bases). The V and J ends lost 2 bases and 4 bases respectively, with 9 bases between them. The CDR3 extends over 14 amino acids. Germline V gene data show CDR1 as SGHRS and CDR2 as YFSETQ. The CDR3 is CASSFQGNNEKLFF. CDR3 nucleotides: TGCGCCAGCAGCTTTCAGGGTAATAATGAAAAACTGTTTTTT. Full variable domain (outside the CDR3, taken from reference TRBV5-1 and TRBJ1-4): KAGVTQTPRYLIKTRGQQVTLSCSPISGHRSVSWYQQTPGQGLQFLFEYFSETQRNKGNFPGRFSGRQFSNSRSEMNVSTLELGDSALYLCASSFQGNNEKLFFGSGTQLSVL.

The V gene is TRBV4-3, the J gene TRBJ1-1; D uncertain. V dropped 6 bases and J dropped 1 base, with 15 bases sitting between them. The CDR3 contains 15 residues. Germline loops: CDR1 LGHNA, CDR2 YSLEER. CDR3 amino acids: CASSQSAAGNTEAFF. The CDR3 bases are TGCGCCAGCAGTCAATCAGCGGCAGGGAACACTGAAGCTTTCTTT.

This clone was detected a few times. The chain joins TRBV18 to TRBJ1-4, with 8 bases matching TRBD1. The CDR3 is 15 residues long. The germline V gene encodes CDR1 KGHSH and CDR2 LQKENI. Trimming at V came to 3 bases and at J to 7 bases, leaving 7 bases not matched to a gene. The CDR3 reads CASSPLTGAREKLFF. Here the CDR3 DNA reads TGTGCCAGCTCACCTTTGACAGGGGCCCGTGAAAAACTGTTTTTT.

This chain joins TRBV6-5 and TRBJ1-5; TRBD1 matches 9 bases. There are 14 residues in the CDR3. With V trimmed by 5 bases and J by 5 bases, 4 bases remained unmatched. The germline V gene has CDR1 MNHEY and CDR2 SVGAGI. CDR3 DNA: TGTGCCAGCAGTCCCCGGGACAGGGATCAGCCCCAGCATTTT. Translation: CASSPRDRDQPQHF.

The CDR3 DNA sequence: TGCAGTGGGGGGCCTAATGAAAAACTGTTTTTT. Translation: CSGGPNEKLFF. The chain couples TRBV20-1 to TRBJ1-4, with a possible D match to TRBD1 (6 bases). This CDR3 comprises 11 residues. The germline V and J ends were trimmed by 7 bases and 3 bases, with 6 bases remaining between them. Germline V CDR1 and CDR2: DFQATT, SNEGSKA (reference sequence).

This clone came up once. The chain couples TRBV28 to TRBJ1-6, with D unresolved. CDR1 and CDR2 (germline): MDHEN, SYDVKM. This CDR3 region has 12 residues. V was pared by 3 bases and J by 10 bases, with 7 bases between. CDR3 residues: CASSLQLSPLHF. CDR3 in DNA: TGTGCCAGCAGTTTGCAGTTGTCACCCCTCCACTTT.

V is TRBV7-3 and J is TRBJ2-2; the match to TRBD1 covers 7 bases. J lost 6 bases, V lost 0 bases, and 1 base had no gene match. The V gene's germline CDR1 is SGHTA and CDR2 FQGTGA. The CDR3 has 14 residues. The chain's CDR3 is CASSLTRGPGELFF. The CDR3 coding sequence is TGTGCCAGCAGCTTAACAAGGGGGCCCGGGGAGCTGTTTTTT.

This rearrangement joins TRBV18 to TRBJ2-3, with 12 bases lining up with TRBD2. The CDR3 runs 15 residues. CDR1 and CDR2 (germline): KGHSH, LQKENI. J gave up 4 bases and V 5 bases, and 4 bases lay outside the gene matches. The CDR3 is CASSASGGASDTQYF. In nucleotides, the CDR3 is TGTGCCAGCTCAGCTAGCGGGGGGGCCTCAGATACGCAGTATTTT. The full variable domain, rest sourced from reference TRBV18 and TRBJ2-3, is NAGVMQNPRHLVRRRGQEARLRCSPMKGHSHVYWYRQLPEEGLKFMVYLQKENIIDESGMPKERFSAEFPKEGPSILRIQQVVRGDSAAYFCASSASGGASDTQYFGPGTRLTVL.

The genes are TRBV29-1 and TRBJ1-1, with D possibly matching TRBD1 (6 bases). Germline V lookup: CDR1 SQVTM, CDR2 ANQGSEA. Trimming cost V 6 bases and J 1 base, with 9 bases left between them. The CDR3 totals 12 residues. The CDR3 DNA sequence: TGCAGCGTCGTACAGGGGAACACTGAAGCTTTCTTT. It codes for CSVVQGNTEAFF.

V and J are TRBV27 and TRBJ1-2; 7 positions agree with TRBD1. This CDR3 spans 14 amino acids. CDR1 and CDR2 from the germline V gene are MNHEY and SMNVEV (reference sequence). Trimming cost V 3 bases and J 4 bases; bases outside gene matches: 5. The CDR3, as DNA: TGTGCCAGCAGTTTCAATAACAGGGGCTATGGCTACACCTTC. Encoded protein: CASSFNNRGYGYTF.

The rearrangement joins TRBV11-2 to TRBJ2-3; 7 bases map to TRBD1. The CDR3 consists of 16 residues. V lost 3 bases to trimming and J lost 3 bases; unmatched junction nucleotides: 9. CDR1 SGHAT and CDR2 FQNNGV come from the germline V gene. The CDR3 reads CASSFHRMTGTDTQYF. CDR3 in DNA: TGTGCCAGCAGCTTCCACCGGATGACAGGGACAGATACGCAGTATTTT.

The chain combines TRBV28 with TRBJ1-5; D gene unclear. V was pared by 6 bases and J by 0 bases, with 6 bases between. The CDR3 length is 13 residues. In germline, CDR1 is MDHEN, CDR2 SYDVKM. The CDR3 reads CASRAYSNQPQHF. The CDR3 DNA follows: TGTGCCAGCAGAGCCTATAGCAATCAGCCCCAGCATTTT.

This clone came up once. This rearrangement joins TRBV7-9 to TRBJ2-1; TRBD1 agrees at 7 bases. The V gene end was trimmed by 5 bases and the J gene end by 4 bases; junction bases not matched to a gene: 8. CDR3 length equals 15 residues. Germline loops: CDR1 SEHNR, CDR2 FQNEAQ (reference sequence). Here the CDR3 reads CASSLRGYVYNEQFF. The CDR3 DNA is TGTGCCAGCAGCCTCAGGGGGTATGTTTACAATGAGCAGTTCTTC.

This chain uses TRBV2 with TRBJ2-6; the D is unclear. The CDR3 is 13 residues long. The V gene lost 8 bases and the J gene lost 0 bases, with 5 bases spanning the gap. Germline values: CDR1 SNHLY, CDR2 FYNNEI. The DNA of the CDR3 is TGTGCCAGCCTTTACTCTGGGGCCAACGTCCTGACTTTC. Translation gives CASLYSGANVLTF.

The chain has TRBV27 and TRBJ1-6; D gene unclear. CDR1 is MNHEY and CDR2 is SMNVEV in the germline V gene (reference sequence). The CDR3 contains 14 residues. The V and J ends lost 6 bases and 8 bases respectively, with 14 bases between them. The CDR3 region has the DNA TGTGCCAGCAGCCAAAGGAGGCGCGATTCACCCCTCCACTTT. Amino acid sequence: CASSQRRRDSPLHF.

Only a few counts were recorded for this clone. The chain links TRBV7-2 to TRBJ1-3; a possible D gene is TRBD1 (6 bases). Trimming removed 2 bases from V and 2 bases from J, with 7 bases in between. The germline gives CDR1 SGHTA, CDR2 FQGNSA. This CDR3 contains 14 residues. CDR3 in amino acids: CASSLWGPGNTIYF. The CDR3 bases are TGTGCCAGCAGCTTATGGGGGCCTGGAAACACCATATATTTT.

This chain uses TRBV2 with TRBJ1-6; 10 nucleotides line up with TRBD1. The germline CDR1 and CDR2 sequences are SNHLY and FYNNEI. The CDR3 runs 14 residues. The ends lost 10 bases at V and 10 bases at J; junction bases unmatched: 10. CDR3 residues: CATSDRGQGSPLHF. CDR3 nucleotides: TGTGCCACTTCTGACAGGGGGCAAGGGTCACCCCTCCACTTT.

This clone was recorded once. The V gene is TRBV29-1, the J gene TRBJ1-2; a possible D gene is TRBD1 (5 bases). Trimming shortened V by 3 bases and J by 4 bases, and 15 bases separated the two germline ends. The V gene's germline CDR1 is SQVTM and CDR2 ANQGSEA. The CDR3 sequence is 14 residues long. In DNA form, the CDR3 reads TGCAGCGTTGAGGAGCACAGCGGGGGCTATGGCTACACCTTC. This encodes CSVEEHSGGYGYTF.

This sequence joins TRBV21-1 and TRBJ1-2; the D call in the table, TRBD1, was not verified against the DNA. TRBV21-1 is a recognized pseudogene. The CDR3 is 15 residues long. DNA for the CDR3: TGTGCCAGCAGCAAAAGCACGAGGGGGAAAGATGGCTACACCTTC. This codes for CASSKSTRGKDGYTF.

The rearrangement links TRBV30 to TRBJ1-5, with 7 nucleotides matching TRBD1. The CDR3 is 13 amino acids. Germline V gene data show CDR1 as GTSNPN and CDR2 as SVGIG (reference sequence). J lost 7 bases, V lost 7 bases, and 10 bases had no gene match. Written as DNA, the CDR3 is TGTGCCTTTTGCCGGGCAGGGGGACAGCCCCAGCATTTT. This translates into CAFCRAGGQPQHF.

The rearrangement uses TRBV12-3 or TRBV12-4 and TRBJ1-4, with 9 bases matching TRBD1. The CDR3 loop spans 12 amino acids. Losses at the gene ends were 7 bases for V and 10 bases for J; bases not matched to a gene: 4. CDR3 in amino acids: CASTMTGGKLFF. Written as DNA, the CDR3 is TGTGCCAGCACTATGACAGGGGGAAAACTGTTTTTT.

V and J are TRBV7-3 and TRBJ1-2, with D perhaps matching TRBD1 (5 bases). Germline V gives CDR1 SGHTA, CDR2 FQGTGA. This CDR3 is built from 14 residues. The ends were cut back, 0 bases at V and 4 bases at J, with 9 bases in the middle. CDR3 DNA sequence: TGTGCCAGCAGCTTAACGAGGCAGGGCTATGGCTACACCTTC. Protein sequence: CASSLTRQGYGYTF.

CDR3 amino acids: CASSLRQGGTEAFF. CDR3 in DNA: TGTGCCAGCAGCTTGAGACAGGGGGGCACTGAAGCTTTCTTT. This rearrangement joins TRBV7-2 to TRBJ1-1, with 9 nucleotides matching TRBD1. V was pared by 3 bases and J by 4 bases, with 3 bases of the junction left unmatched. The length of the CDR3 is 14 residues. Germline-derived CDR1 and CDR2 are SGHTA and FQGNSA.